A selection of T cell receptor beta chains follows, all from one sample in a study of T cells in Graves' hyperthyroidism and ophthalmopathy. TCRdb re-analysed the multiplex PCR reads in MiXCR, keeping a single row per CDR3 protein. The sample shows 270,000 or so distinct CDR3 sequences, less than 30% of them seen only once. Sequenced material: blood. The receptor source for this set is a man aged 35 to 55 with Graves' hyperthyroidism that later progressed to Graves' ophthalmopathy. Both conserved end residues are part of each CDR3. A D gene is named only where the DNA matches it firmly. Size values are once, few and many counts, or a class for expanded clones, and some rows have none.

d_gene	abundance	v_gene	j_gene	CDR3nt	CDR3aa
TRBD2	many	TRBV3-1	TRBJ2-7	TGTGCCAGCAGCCCCACCGGGACTACATACGAGCAGTACTTC	CASSPTGTTYEQYF
-	many	TRBV28	TRBJ1-2	TGTGCCAGCAGTACCCCGGGACCCTCATATGGCTACACCTTC	CASSTPGPSYGYTF
TRBD1	many	TRBV4-2	TRBJ1-1	TGTGCCAGCAGCCCTGAACGGACCAGGGGGGGCACTGAAGCTTTCTTT	CASSPERTRGGTEAFF
TRBD1	many	TRBV25-1	TRBJ2-7	TGTGCCAGCAGTGAACCGGGACAGGGCCACGAGCAGTACTTC	CASSEPGQGHEQYF
-	-	TRBV20-1	TRBJ2-5	TGCAGTGCTAGACTAATCTTGGAGACCCAGTACTTC	CSARLILETQYF
TRBD1	many	TRBV20-1	TRBJ2-7	TGCAGTGCTAGCCCCAGGGGGCCTTCGGAGCAGTACTTC	CSASPRGPSEQYF
-	many	TRBV11-3	TRBJ1-2	TGTGCCAGCAGCTCCAATACGGGAAGGGAGGGCTACACCTTC	CASSSNTGREGYTF
-	many	TRBV28	TRBJ1-2	TGTGCCAGCAGTTTTGGCCTCTATGGCTACACCTTC	CASSFGLYGYTF
-	many	TRBV5-1	TRBJ2-5	TGCGCCAGCAGCTTGTCCGTGGCGGAACAAGAGACCCAGTACTTC	CASSLSVAEQETQYF
TRBD1	many	TRBV20-1	TRBJ1-2	TGCAGTGCTAGTTACCTGACAGGGTGGAACTATGGCTACACCTTC	CSASYLTGWNYGYTF
-	-	TRBV6-2/TRBV6-3	TRBJ1-5	TGTGCCAGCAGTTACGGGACGATTGGGCCCCAGCATTTT	CASSYGTIGPQHF
-	many	TRBV29-1	TRBJ2-5	TGCAGCGCCCAAATCGGGGGAGTTGGGGAGACCCAGTACTTC	CSAQIGGVGETQYF
-	-	TRBV20-1	TRBJ2-7	TGCAGTGCTAGACTTCGAGGACGCGAGTCCCCTCCCTACGAGCAGTACTTC	CSARLRGRESPPYEQYF
-	-	TRBV28	TRBJ2-7	TGTGCCAGCAGTCCTCGCACTCCTGTCTCCTACGAGCAGTACTTC	CASSPRTPVSYEQYF
TRBD1	many	TRBV12-3/TRBV12-4	TRBJ2-7	TGTGCCAGCAGTGTGGGGACAGGGTACGAGCAGTACTTC	CASSVGTGYEQYF
TRBD2	many	TRBV15	TRBJ2-5	TGTGCCACCAGCAGAGACCTATTTAGCGGGAGCGAGACCCAGTACTTC	CATSRDLFSGSETQYF
-	many	TRBV10-3	TRBJ2-3	TGTGCCACTGGAGGGGACTCTAGCACAGATACGCAGTATTTT	CATGGDSSTDTQYF
-	many	TRBV24-1	TRBJ1-1	TGTGCCACCAGTGAGACCGGGATAACAGGGATGAACACTGAAGCTTTCTTT	CATSETGITGMNTEAFF
-	many	TRBV18	TRBJ1-1	TGTGCCAGCTCACCCGCACAGGCGAACACTGAAGCTTTCTTT	CASSPAQANTEAFF
TRBD1	many	TRBV18	TRBJ2-5	TGTGCCAGCTCAAAAACAGGGGAACCCGCTCGGAGGGAGACCCAGTACTTC	CASSKTGEPARRETQYF